This section outlines one T cell receptor beta chain sequence together with its context. This sample was taken from a study of T cell responses to AZD1222 COVID-19 vaccine. This CDR3 has 14 residues. Germline lookup yields CDR1 LGHNA and CDR2 YSLEER. The V gene lost 4 bases and the J gene lost 2 bases, with 11 bases spanning the gap. This table comes from immunoSEQ multiplex PCR, and its TCRdb copy is limited to in-frame clones, with some not included. The table has roughly 120,000 clones, 87% seen once; the top ten hold approximately 10%. Sequencing was performed on peripheral blood, taken on day 0 of AZD1222 vaccination. The chain couples TRBV4-3 to TRBJ2-5; perhaps TRBD2 as D (6 bases). The sequence was obtained from an adult in good health. CDR3 nucleotide sequence: TGCGCCAGCAGCCGAATAGCGGCTCAAGAGACCCAGTACTTC. It is translated as CASSRIAAQETQYF.